Listed here is a single T cell receptor (beta chain). This sample is part of a study of molecular identifiers for immune sequencing clone quantification. J gave up 3 bases and V 3 bases, and 6 bases lay outside the gene matches. Germline CDR1 reads SGDLS; CDR2 reads YYNGEE. The CDR3 runs 15 residues. Previously described methods and listed TCR primers were used for bulk TCR libraries. Via MiXCR, TCRdb re-called the PCR reads, giving one row per CDR3 protein. Here the sample spans some 100,000 distinct CDR3 sequences, roughly a third being singletons. The chain carries TRBV9 and TRBJ2-7, with TRBD2 matching 10 bases. The specimen sequenced was naive CD8+ T cells from blood, with Jurkat cell RNA spiked in. Regarding subset: FACS-sorted CD8+CD4-CCR7+CD45RA+ naive T cells. The TCR comes from a human donor in good health. Some libraries in this study had Jurkat cell RNA spiked in. The CDR3 DNA reads TGTGCCAGCAGCGGGGCTAGCGGGAGTAGCTACGAGCAGTACTTC. Amino acid sequence: CASSGASGSSYEQYF.